The entry below gives a single TCR beta chain sequence along with its context. Antigen: not known. Some clones are missing from TCRdb's copy, which holds only in-frame ones; the method was immunoSEQ multiplex PCR. The sample shows around 150,000 clones, just over 90% of them seen only once. This sample is part of a study of cytomegalovirus exposure and HLA in healthy donors. The germline V gene encodes CDR1 MGHRA and CDR2 YSYEKL. Trimming took 4 bases from V and 3 from J; bases not matched to a gene: 9. The CDR3 runs to 16 residues. The donors were members of the validation cohort comprising approximately 120 subjects, separate from the roughly 690-subject first cohort. Broader study findings: In vitro work confirmed that three CMV-associated chains recognize CMV antigens. First-cohort TCR clusters were later found to tend to co-occur in the 90 to 150 validation repertoires. Most TCR sequences proved rare, with some public TCRs found in many donors.

The V gene is TRBV4-1, the J gene TRBJ1-3, with TRBD1 matching over 7 bases. Sequencing was performed on PBMCs. The receptor was isolated from a man between 18 and 35 years old in good health and CMV-seronegative. This CDR3 reads CASSRFDRVGGNTIYF. In DNA form, the CDR3 reads TGCGCCAGCAGCCGATTCGACAGGGTAGGTGGAAACACCATATATTTT.